The present T cell receptor beta chain was sequenced within a study of control samples from healthy donors and cancer patients. Profiled with immunoSEQ multiplex PCR; TCRdb holds only in-frame clones, not every one. The repertoire consists of 45,000 to 55,000 clones, with nearly 95% occurring once and the leading ten covering around 22%. This TCR derives from a woman between 50 and 59 years old with head and neck cancer. The sequencing input was PBMCs.

DNA of the CDR3: TGTGCCAGCACCCCGACAGGGAGAACTGAAGCTTTCTTT. Amino acid sequence: CASTPTGRTEAFF. V usage is TRBV7-9 and J usage is TRBJ1-1; 7 positions agree with TRBD1. V lost 7 bases and J lost 5; bases outside the gene matches: 7. The CDR3 loop spans 13 amino acids. Germline V gene sequence: CDR1 SEHNR, CDR2 FQNEAQ (reference sequence).